The rows below give T cell receptor beta chains drawn from one sample of a study of CD8 T cells in Susac syndrome. TCRdb re-called the immunoSEQ multiplex PCR reads with MiXCR, one entry per CDR3 protein. Of around 69,000 distinct CDR3 sequences listed, 80% to 95% are singletons. Sequencing input: CD8+ T cells from PBMCs. The source is a human donor with Susac syndrome. Both conserved end residues are part of each CDR3. The D gene is left open where the match is weak. Not every row has a clone size; where given, it reads once, few, many or a size class.

abundance: -; d_gene: TRBD1; j_gene: TRBJ1-2; v_gene: TRBV20-1; CDR3nt: TGCAGTGCTAGAGAAGGGACAGGGCTATGGGGCTACACCTTC; CDR3aa: CSAREGTGLWGYTF
abundance: once; d_gene: TRBD2; j_gene: TRBJ2-1; v_gene: TRBV18; CDR3nt: TGTGCCAGCTCACCGCGGACTAGCGGGGACTCCTACAATGAGCAGTTCTTC; CDR3aa: CASSPRTSGDSYNEQFF
abundance: -; d_gene: -; j_gene: TRBJ1-5; v_gene: TRBV28; CDR3nt: TGTGCCAGCAGCATGACAGTCGTCAATCAGCCCCAGCATTTT; CDR3aa: CASSMTVVNQPQHF
abundance: -; d_gene: -; j_gene: TRBJ2-2; v_gene: TRBV3-1; CDR3nt: TGTGCCAGCAGCCAAGTCAGCACCGGGGAGCTGTTTTTT; CDR3aa: CASSQVSTGELFF
abundance: -; d_gene: -; j_gene: TRBJ2-5; v_gene: TRBV5-5; CDR3nt: TGTGCCAGCAGCTTTGGGGACCAAGAGACCCAGTACTTC; CDR3aa: CASSFGDQETQYF
abundance: -; d_gene: TRBD1; j_gene: TRBJ2-7; v_gene: TRBV5-1; CDR3nt: TGCGCCAGCAGCCATGGAGGTCCCGGGACAGCTCCGAGCTCCTACGAGCAGTACTTC; CDR3aa: CASSHGGPGTAPSSYEQYF
abundance: few; d_gene: -; j_gene: TRBJ1-3; v_gene: TRBV3-1; CDR3nt: TGTGCCAGCAGCCCGTACTCTGGAAACACCATATATTTT; CDR3aa: CASSPYSGNTIYF
abundance: -; d_gene: TRBD1; j_gene: TRBJ1-3; v_gene: TRBV3-1; CDR3nt: TGTGCCAGCAGCCAAGCTGACAGGGTAAACACCATATATTTT; CDR3aa: CASSQADRVNTIYF
abundance: -; d_gene: -; j_gene: TRBJ2-3; v_gene: TRBV30; CDR3nt: TGTGCCTACGACTTGAGGGGATTCGGGACAGATACGCAGTATTTT; CDR3aa: CAYDLRGFGTDTQYF
abundance: -; d_gene: -; j_gene: TRBJ2-1; v_gene: TRBV7-2; CDR3nt: TGTGCCAGCAGCTTAGACTTGTACAATGAGCAGTTCTTC; CDR3aa: CASSLDLYNEQFF
abundance: -; d_gene: -; j_gene: TRBJ2-5; v_gene: TRBV5-4; CDR3nt: TGTGCCAGCAGCTTGGTCGGGGCGTTGGAGACCCAGTACTTC; CDR3aa: CASSLVGALETQYF
abundance: -; d_gene: -; j_gene: TRBJ2-5; v_gene: TRBV11-2; CDR3nt: TGTGCCAGCAGCTACACAAGGGGCCTAGCAGAGACCCAGTACTTC; CDR3aa: CASSYTRGLAETQYF
abundance: -; d_gene: TRBD1; j_gene: TRBJ2-7; v_gene: TRBV19; CDR3nt: TGTGCCAGTAGTATGGGACAGGGCTACGAGCAGTACTTC; CDR3aa: CASSMGQGYEQYF
abundance: few; d_gene: TRBD1; j_gene: TRBJ1-2; v_gene: TRBV7-2; CDR3nt: TGTGCCAGCAGCTTAGAGGCGACAGGGAATGGTGGCTACACCTTC; CDR3aa: CASSLEATGNGGYTF
abundance: -; d_gene: TRBD1; j_gene: TRBJ1-2; v_gene: TRBV19; CDR3nt: TGTGCCAGTAGTACGGGGACAGGGAGCTATTTCTATGGCTACACCTTC; CDR3aa: CASSTGTGSYFYGYTF
abundance: -; d_gene: TRBD2; j_gene: TRBJ2-3; v_gene: TRBV7-6; CDR3nt: TGTGCCAGCAGCTTAGCGCTCACTAGCGGGGGGAAAGATACGCAGTATTTT; CDR3aa: CASSLALTSGGKDTQYF
abundance: -; d_gene: TRBD1; j_gene: TRBJ2-7; v_gene: TRBV5-6; CDR3nt: TGTGCCAGCAGCTCGACAGGGATCTCCTACGAGCAGTACTTC; CDR3aa: CASSSTGISYEQYF
abundance: -; d_gene: TRBD1; j_gene: TRBJ2-6; v_gene: TRBV6-5; CDR3nt: TGTGCCAGCAGTTACGGTTTGACAGGGCGCTCTGGGGCCAACGTCCTGACTTTC; CDR3aa: CASSYGLTGRSGANVLTF
abundance: -; d_gene: TRBD2; j_gene: TRBJ2-3; v_gene: TRBV18; CDR3nt: TGTGCCAGCTCACCGTTCGGACTAGCGGGGGCCGGAGATACGCAGTATTTT; CDR3aa: CASSPFGLAGAGDTQYF
abundance: -; d_gene: TRBD2; j_gene: TRBJ2-7; v_gene: TRBV6-2/TRBV6-3; CDR3nt: TGTGCCAGCAGAACCTTAGCGGGATACTACGAGCAGTACTTC; CDR3aa: CASRTLAGYYEQYF
abundance: -; d_gene: TRBD1; j_gene: TRBJ1-5; v_gene: TRBV28; CDR3nt: TGTGCCAGCAGTTTCTATCTACCAGGACAGGGTTTGGGGCAGCCCCAGCATTTT; CDR3aa: CASSFYLPGQGLGQPQHF
abundance: -; d_gene: TRBD2; j_gene: TRBJ2-3; v_gene: TRBV20-1; CDR3nt: TGCAGTGCTAAAGTCCCACTTCCTGGTAGCGGGAGGGCCTGGCCAGATACGCAGTATTTT; CDR3aa: CSAKVPLPGSGRAWPDTQYF
abundance: -; d_gene: -; j_gene: TRBJ1-2; v_gene: TRBV12-3/TRBV12-4; CDR3nt: TGTGCCAGCAGCAGGGATCGGTATGGCTACACCTTC; CDR3aa: CASSRDRYGYTF
abundance: -; d_gene: -; j_gene: TRBJ2-3; v_gene: TRBV4-1; CDR3nt: TGCGCCAGCAGCCAAGATTTTGATACGCAGTATTTT; CDR3aa: CASSQDFDTQYF
abundance: -; d_gene: -; j_gene: TRBJ2-3; v_gene: TRBV27; CDR3nt: TGTGCCAGCAGTTCCCCCTTAGAAAGCCACACAGATACGCAGTATTTT; CDR3aa: CASSSPLESHTDTQYF
abundance: -; d_gene: TRBD1; j_gene: TRBJ2-1; v_gene: TRBV29-1; CDR3nt: TGCAGCGTTGGAACAGGGGAATCGGTGAATGAGCAGTTCTTC; CDR3aa: CSVGTGESVNEQFF
abundance: -; d_gene: -; j_gene: TRBJ2-1; v_gene: TRBV3-1; CDR3nt: TGTGCCAGCAGCCAAGACGGCGGAAACAATGAGCAGTTCTTC; CDR3aa: CASSQDGGNNEQFF
abundance: -; d_gene: TRBD1; j_gene: TRBJ2-7; v_gene: TRBV28; CDR3nt: TGTGCCATACGGACAGGGGGCTTCGAGCAGTACTTC; CDR3aa: CAIRTGGFEQYF
abundance: -; d_gene: TRBD1; j_gene: TRBJ1-2; v_gene: TRBV27; CDR3nt: TGTGCCAGCAGCGTCAGGGGGCTCGAGGGCTACACCTTC; CDR3aa: CASSVRGLEGYTF
abundance: -; d_gene: -; j_gene: TRBJ2-1; v_gene: TRBV7-9; CDR3nt: TGTGCCAGCAGCCATACGGGGGGCGCTTACAATGAGCAGTTCTTC; CDR3aa: CASSHTGGAYNEQFF
abundance: -; d_gene: -; j_gene: TRBJ2-3; v_gene: TRBV7-9; CDR3nt: TGTGCCAGCAGCTTAGCGCAGGCCCGCACAGATACGCAGTATTTT; CDR3aa: CASSLAQARTDTQYF
abundance: -; d_gene: -; j_gene: TRBJ1-2; v_gene: TRBV9; CDR3nt: TGTGCCAGCAGCCCAGGATTCGGGGGACGGAGAGATGGCTACACCTTC; CDR3aa: CASSPGFGGRRDGYTF
abundance: -; d_gene: -; j_gene: TRBJ1-1; v_gene: TRBV25-1; CDR3nt: TGTGCCAGCAGTGTAACAAGGGCGGGTTGGACTGAAGCTTTCTTT; CDR3aa: CASSVTRAGWTEAFF
abundance: -; d_gene: -; j_gene: TRBJ1-4; v_gene: TRBV7-9; CDR3nt: TGTGCCAGCAGTTCCCTGGGGGGATCAACTAATGAAAAACTGTTTTTT; CDR3aa: CASSSLGGSTNEKLFF
abundance: once; d_gene: -; j_gene: TRBJ1-3; v_gene: TRBV18; CDR3nt: TGTGCCAGCTCACCATCGGGCAGACGCTCTGGAAACACCATATATTTT; CDR3aa: CASSPSGRRSGNTIYF
abundance: -; d_gene: TRBD1; j_gene: TRBJ2-2; v_gene: TRBV7-9; CDR3nt: TGTGCCAGCAGCTTGACAGGGGGCGCGGGCACCGGGGAGCTGTTTTTT; CDR3aa: CASSLTGGAGTGELFF
abundance: -; d_gene: -; j_gene: TRBJ2-5; v_gene: TRBV9; CDR3nt: TGTGCCAGCAGCGTAGAGTCTACCGAAGAGACCCAGTACTTC; CDR3aa: CASSVESTEETQYF
abundance: once; d_gene: -; j_gene: TRBJ1-5; v_gene: TRBV12-3/TRBV12-4; CDR3nt: TGTGCCAGCAGTTTAGGGCAGGTGGTGCAGCCCCAGCATTTT; CDR3aa: CASSLGQVVQPQHF
abundance: -; d_gene: -; j_gene: TRBJ1-6; v_gene: TRBV13; CDR3nt: TGTGCCAGCAGCTTTCAGGGGTGGAATTCACCCCTCCACTTT; CDR3aa: CASSFQGWNSPLHF
abundance: -; d_gene: -; j_gene: TRBJ1-1; v_gene: TRBV2; CDR3nt: TGTGCCAGCAGGTCACACGGCGCTGAAGCTTTCTTT; CDR3aa: CASRSHGAEAFF
abundance: once; d_gene: -; j_gene: TRBJ1-2; v_gene: TRBV28; CDR3nt: TGTGCCAGCAGTCCCCCCAGTAACTATGGCTACACCTTC; CDR3aa: CASSPPSNYGYTF